This T cell receptor beta chain came from a study of blood T cell repertoires in COVID-19. Assay: immunoSEQ multiplex PCR; the TCRdb copy retains only in-frame clones and omits some. The sample contains 99,000 or so clones, about 89% of which appear only once. The CDR3 covers 14 residues. The germline CDR1 and CDR2 sequences are SEHNR and FQNEAQ (reference sequence). V lost 1 base, J lost 0 bases, and 7 bases lay in between. Details on this clone: Additional DNA sequences in this sample encode the identical CDR3.

The V call is TRBV7-9, the J call TRBJ2-7, with D tentatively TRBD1 (5 bases). The sequence was obtained from a human donor in a cohort sampled during active COVID-19. Material for sequencing was peripheral blood. This chain's CDR3 is CASSLGGDSYEQYF. The DNA for the CDR3 is TGTGCCAGCAGCTTAGGGGGCGACTCCTACGAGCAGTACTTC.